These 5 T cell receptor beta chains were all obtained from the same sample, sequenced in a study of long-term antiretroviral therapy in people with HIV. Run at survey level, the immunoSEQ assay was version v3.0. This table comes from immunoSEQ multiplex PCR, and its TCRdb copy is limited to in-frame clones, with some not included. The sample holds roughly 16,000 clones; approximately 85% are singletons and the top ten take 6.5% to 10%. The material was unsorted PBMCs, obtained at the start of antiretroviral therapy. The receptors derive from a man aged 25 to 40 with HIV.

This clone was seen only a few times. The V gene is TRBV5-3, the J gene TRBJ1-5, with 10 bases lining up with TRBD1. TRBV5-3 is labeled an ORF, and its function is uncertain. V was clipped by 8 bases and J by 4 bases; unmatched bases: 6. This CDR3 region has 14 residues. The CDR3 nucleotides are TGTGCCAGCAGCCGGACAGGGGGAAATCAGCCCCAGCATTTT. Translated: CASSRTGGNQPQHF.

This chain uses TRBV6-5 with TRBJ1-2, with D possibly matching TRBD1 (5 bases). The germline CDR1 and CDR2 sequences are MNHEY and SVGAGI. Between the trimmed V and J ends, which lost 8 bases and 8 bases, there was a span of 15 bases. The CDR3 covers 12 residues. CDR3 coding DNA: TGTGCCAGCGGTGGTCGGGGGTTCGGCTACACCTTC. This encodes CASGGRGFGYTF.

The chain recombines TRBV11-3 with TRBJ2-1; D unclear. The CDR3 loop spans 12 amino acids. The germline V gene has CDR1 SGHNT and CDR2 YENEEA. Trimming removed 4 bases at V and 15 bases at J, with 16 bases between. As DNA, the CDR3 is TGTGCCAGCAGCTCCGGACCCCCCCCGGCGTTCTTC. Its protein is CASSSGPPPAFF.

This clone came up a few times. The rearrangement uses TRBV11-1 and TRBJ1-5, with 10 nucleotides matching TRBD1. Germline lookup yields CDR1 SGHAT and CDR2 FQDESV (reference sequence). The V segment lost 1 base and the J segment 4 bases; nucleotides outside the gene matches: 1. The CDR3 extends over 15 amino acids. This CDR3 reads CASSLGDRGNQPQHF. CDR3 DNA sequence: TGTGCCAGCAGCTTAGGGGACAGGGGAAATCAGCCCCAGCATTTT.

This chain connects TRBV27 to TRBJ1-5; tentatively, D is TRBD1 (5 bases). Trimming took off 3 bases at V and 7 bases at J, with 10 bases between the two ends. CDR3 length: 13 amino acids. Germline lookup yields CDR1 MNHEY and CDR2 SMNVEV (reference sequence). The CDR3 region has the DNA TGTGCCAGCAGTTTGGGGGGTGAACAGCCCCAGCATTTT. Its translation is CASSLGGEQPQHF.